This T cell receptor beta chain was identified in a study of blood T cell repertoires in COVID-19. V lost 3 bases and J lost 5, with 14 bases in between. CDR3 length: 14 amino acids. Germline V gives CDR1 SGHNT, CDR2 YYREEE (reference sequence). Methods used by the authors: Amplification with reference gene primers provided the estimates of nucleated cell counts. Repertoires were generated with immunoSEQ multiplex PCR, while TCRdb's copy carries only in-frame clones and drops some. That table furnishes V, J and clone size, whereas the DNA furnished D and trimming. The sample lists 200,000 to 250,000 clones, under 90% occurring once.

The receptor was derived from a woman aged 60 to 75 who had recovered from COVID-19. The sample comprised PBMCs or T cells enriched from blood (not recorded which). This chain links TRBV5-4 with TRBJ2-5; tentative D call: TRBD1 (6 bases). The CDR3 loop is CASSSQGSGETQYF. DNA of the CDR3: TGTGCCAGCAGCTCACAGGGTTCTGGGGAGACCCAGTACTTC.